Below are 32 T cell receptor beta chains sequenced from a single sample in a study of response to subunit inactivated influenza vaccine. TCRdb analysed the RT-PCR reads with MiXCR anew, one entry per CDR3 protein. The sample shows about 650,000 distinct CDR3 sequences, 15% to 17% of them seen only once. Material: PBMCs from blood, obtained about 13 days after vaccination. These receptors all stem from a man aged 45-60 years who received an inactivated influenza vaccine.

There are a few counts of this clonotype. V and J are TRBV5-6 and TRBJ2-1, with D unclear. The CDR3 consists of 16 residues. Trimming cost V 2 bases and J 2 bases, with 14 bases left between them. Germline-derived CDR1 and CDR2 are SGHDT and YYEEEE. CDR3 residues: CASSFSFLATYNEQFF. The CDR3 DNA sequence: TGTGCCAGCAGCTTTTCATTTCTGGCTACCTACAATGAGCAGTTCTTC.

The chain links TRBV24-1 to TRBJ2-5; 13 bases are a match to TRBD2. This CDR3 has 16 residues. Germline V lookup: CDR1 KGHDR, CDR2 SFDVKD. After removal of 9 bases from V and 2 bases from J, the junction contained 8 bases not matched to a gene. In nucleotides, the CDR3 is TGTGCCACCTCGCCGGGACTAGCGGGACCTCAAGAGACCCAGTACTTC. It codes for CATSPGLAGPQETQYF.

The V call is TRBV20-1, the J call TRBJ2-5, with 7 bases identical to TRBD2. CDR3 size: 13 residues. Trimming removed 3 bases from V and 5 bases from J; junction bases left unmatched: 6. CDR1 is DFQATT, CDR2 SNEGSKA, per germline (reference sequence). In nucleotides, the CDR3 is TGCAGTGCTAGCCATCGGGGGGATGAGACCCAGTACTTC. Translated: CSASHRGDETQYF.

This chain links TRBV7-9 with TRBJ1-2, with 11 nucleotides matching TRBD1. CDR1 and CDR2 (germline): SEHNR, FQNEAQ (reference sequence). The CDR3 is 15 residues long. V shed 5 bases and J 4 bases; nucleotides not matched to a gene: 6. As DNA, the CDR3 is TGTGCCAGCAGCACCGGACAGGGGGCGTCCTATGGCTACACCTTC. Translating it yields CASSTGQGASYGYTF.

The chain uses TRBV30 and TRBJ2-3; no clear D. Per germline, CDR1 GTSNPN and CDR2 SVGIG (reference sequence). The CDR3 spans 13 residues. Trimming cost V 0 bases and J 3 bases, with 7 bases left between them. For the CDR3, the DNA is TGTGCCTGGAGTGTACGAGAGACAGATACGCAGTATTTT. Translation gives CAWSVRETDTQYF.

This chain connects TRBV30 to TRBJ2-3; 16 bases are a match to TRBD2. CDR1 and CDR2 from the germline V gene are GTSNPN and SVGIG (reference sequence). Unmatched junction bases numbered 11, after V lost 4 bases and J lost 1 base. This CDR3 comprises 19 residues. CDR3: CAWTPGLAGGPSGTDTQYF. The CDR3 bases are TGTGCCTGGACCCCGGGACTAGCGGGAGGGCCGAGTGGCACAGATACGCAGTATTTT.

This clonotype was found a few times. The chain links TRBV7-6 to TRBJ2-2; 10 bases are shared with TRBD2. Trimming removed 6 bases from V and 5 bases from J; junction bases left unmatched: 6. From germline, CDR1 is SGHVS and CDR2 FNYEAQ. This CDR3 has 15 amino acids. Here the CDR3 reads CASSASGGATGELFF. In nucleotides, the CDR3 is TGTGCCAGCAGTGCCAGCGGGGGGGCTACCGGGGAGCTGTTTTTT. The full variable domain, in which reference TRBV7-6 and TRBJ2-2 provide the parts outside the CDR3, is GAGVSQSPRYKVTKRGQDVALRCDPISGHVSLYWYRQALGQGPEFLTYFNYEAQQDKSGLPNDRFSAERPEGSISTLTIQRTEQRDSAMYRCASSASGGATGELFFGEGSRLTVL.

The chain combines TRBV7-8 with TRBJ2-5; 10 bases fit TRBD1. From germline, CDR1 is SGHVS and CDR2 FQNEAQ. V gave up 1 base and J gave up 3 bases; unmatched junction bases: 5. The CDR3 has 16 amino acids. CDR3 in amino acids: CASSLEPTGGEETQYF. CDR3 sequence (DNA): TGTGCCAGCAGCTTAGAGCCGACAGGGGGCGAAGAGACCCAGTACTTC.

This clonotype showed up just a few times. The V gene is TRBV6-2 or TRBV6-3, the J gene TRBJ2-2; 7 bases are shared with TRBD2. The CDR3 length is 15 residues. Losses at the gene ends were 5 bases for V and 1 base for J; bases not matched to a gene: 4. CDR1 MNHEY and CDR2 SVGEGT come from the germline V gene. The DNA for the CDR3 is TGTGCCAGCAGTATCGGCGGGGGGAACACCGGGGAGCTGTTTTTT. Translation: CASSIGGGNTGELFF.

CDR3 amino acids: CASRFTRGLDTQYF. DNA of the CDR3: TGTGCCAGCAGATTCACACGGGGACTAGATACGCAGTATTTT. The V gene is TRBV6-1, the J gene TRBJ2-3; a possible D gene is TRBD2 (6 bases). The CDR3 loop spans 14 amino acids. Germline-derived CDR1 and CDR2 are MNHNS and SASEGT. Trimming left V 6 bases short and J 5 bases short, with 15 bases between.

V is TRBV7-2 and J is TRBJ2-3; D possibly corresponds to TRBD1 (6 bases). Trimming took off 5 bases at V and 2 bases at J, with 11 bases between the two ends. The CDR3 is 14 residues long. Germline-derived CDR1 and CDR2 are SGHTA and FQGNSA. The CDR3 spells CASSTGPYTDTQYF. Here the CDR3 DNA reads TGTGCCAGCAGCACAGGGCCGTACACAGATACGCAGTATTTT.

The chain links TRBV7-9 to TRBJ2-5; possibly TRBD2 for D (5 bases). The length of the CDR3 is 12 residues. V was cut by 6 bases and J by 4 bases, with 9 bases left in between. The germline gives CDR1 SEHNR, CDR2 FQNEAQ (reference sequence). CDR3 DNA: TGTGCCAGCAGAAGAGGGCCAGAGACCCAGTACTTC. Its protein is CASRRGPETQYF.

The chain is built from TRBV5-1 and TRBJ2-1; TRBD1 agrees at 7 bases. CDR3 length: 18 residues. The ends lost 0 bases at V and 0 bases at J; junction bases unmatched: 9. Germline V lookup: CDR1 SGHRS, CDR2 YFSETQ. The CDR3 here is CASSLVTGTVSSYNEQFF. In DNA, the CDR3 is TGCGCCAGCAGCTTGGTGACCGGGACAGTTAGCTCCTACAATGAGCAGTTCTTC.

This sequence joins TRBV6-4 and TRBJ1-5; tentative D call: TRBD1 (6 bases). Germline V lookup: CDR1 MRHNA, CDR2 SNTAGT. The CDR3 runs 18 residues. Trimming shortened V by 6 bases and J by 0 bases, and 21 bases separated the two germline ends. CDR3 region: CASSLPGGTLYSNQPQHF. The CDR3 DNA follows: TGTGCCAGCAGCCTACCGGGCGGGACACTTTATAGCAATCAGCCCCAGCATTTT.

This clonotype was picked up a small number of times. V is TRBV14 and J is TRBJ2-6, with D unclear. The ends were cut back, 0 bases at V and 12 bases at J, with 6 bases in the middle. The CDR3 spans 12 residues. Germline CDR1 is SGHDN and CDR2 is FVKESK. The CDR3 loop is CASSQDMGVLTF. Written as DNA, the CDR3 is TGTGCCAGCAGCCAAGATATGGGCGTCCTGACTTTC. Supplemented by reference TRBV14 and TRBJ2-6, the full variable domain reads EAGVTQFPSHSVIEKGQTVTLRCDPISGHDNLYWYRRVMGKEIKFLLHFVKESKQDESGMPNNRFLAERTGGTYSTLKVQPAELEDSGVYFCASSQDMGVLTFGAGSRLTVL.

This clonotype was detected only a few times. The gene calls are TRBV11-2 and TRBJ2-7; the match to TRBD1 covers 12 bases. The CDR3 has 18 residues. The V gene's germline CDR1 is SGHAT and CDR2 FQNNGV. Unmatched junction bases numbered 10, after V lost 0 bases and J lost 4 bases. This chain's CDR3 is CASSLEDSRDRGPYEQYF. The CDR3 DNA is TGTGCCAGCAGCTTAGAGGATTCCCGGGACAGGGGGCCATACGAGCAGTACTTC.

CDR3 bases: TGCAGTGCTAGAGATCCAGCGGGGGGGCAGTATTTT. Translation: CSARDPAGGQYF. The V and J genes are TRBV20-1 and TRBJ2-3, with 9 bases that match TRBD2. This CDR3 is built from 12 residues. CDR1 and CDR2 (germline): DFQATT, SNEGSKA (reference sequence). V shed 0 bases, J shed 11 bases, and the junction held 3 bases outside the gene matches.

This rearrangement joins TRBV11-2 to TRBJ2-3; D gene ambiguous. This CDR3 region has 12 residues. Germline values: CDR1 SGHAT, CDR2 FQNNGV. Trimming left V 5 bases short and J 7 bases short, with 10 bases between. The CDR3 region is CASSPEPNTQYF. CDR3 bases: TGTGCCAGCAGCCCCGAGCCTAATACGCAGTATTTT.

This clonotype was detected a few times. V gene TRBV4-1 combines with J gene TRBJ1-1; 7 positions agree with TRBD1. The ends lost 3 bases at V and 6 bases at J; junction bases unmatched: 16. The CDR3 consists of 17 residues. Germline CDR1 MGHRA, CDR2 YSYEKL. CDR3 coding DNA: TGCGCCAGCAGCCAGCGCCCCAAGGTGGAGGGGGCCTCTGAAGCTTTCTTT. Amino acids: CASSQRPKVEGASEAFF.

This sequence joins TRBV9 and TRBJ2-3; 10 bases align to TRBD2. J lost 6 bases, V lost 2 bases, and 6 bases had no gene match. CDR3 length: 15 residues. Germline V gives CDR1 SGDLS, CDR2 YYNGEE. The CDR3 DNA reads as TGTGCCAGCAGCGTCGCTAGCGGGGGAAGGGATACGCAGTATTTT. It codes for CASSVASGGRDTQYF.

This clonotype was found many times. This chain links TRBV6-2 or TRBV6-3 with TRBJ1-1; 7 nucleotides match TRBD1. V was clipped by 6 bases and J by 10 bases; unmatched bases: 8. Per the germline V gene, CDR1 is MNHEY and CDR2 is SVGEGT. The length of the CDR3 is 12 residues. The CDR3: CASSEGAPTAFF. The CDR3 nucleotides are TGTGCCAGCAGCGAGGGGGCGCCGACAGCTTTCTTT.

This sequence joins TRBV6-1 and TRBJ1-5, with 9 positions matching TRBD1. CDR1 MNHNS and CDR2 SASEGT come from the germline V gene. V dropped 5 bases and J dropped 4; count of bases not matched to a gene: 6. The CDR3 is 15 residues long. CDR3 residues: CASSITTGGNQPQHF. DNA for the CDR3: TGTGCCAGCAGTATCACGACAGGGGGTAATCAGCCCCAGCATTTT.

The chain has TRBV4-2 and TRBJ2-1; D possibly uses TRBD1 or TRBD2 (5 bases each). This CDR3 is 18 amino acids long. CDR1 is LGHNA, CDR2 YNFKEQ, per germline. V lost 0 bases and J 3 bases, leaving 18 bases between the germline ends. DNA for the CDR3: TGTGCCAGCAGCCAAGAGCGGTACCTGGGGGACCTCTACAATGAGCAGTTCTTC. Its protein is CASSQERYLGDLYNEQFF.

The V gene is TRBV11-1, the J gene TRBJ2-1; D not resolved. Trimming took off 7 bases at V and 4 bases at J, with 5 bases between the two ends. Germline V gene sequence: CDR1 SGHAT, CDR2 FQDESV (reference sequence). This CDR3 comprises 11 residues. CDR3 bases: TGTGCCAGCAAAGCGTACAATGAGCAGTTCTTC. Translating gives CASKAYNEQFF.

This clonotype was recorded many times. This chain connects TRBV5-1 to TRBJ2-7; TRBD2 matches at 10 bases. This CDR3 is 13 amino acids long. The V segment lost 7 bases and the J segment 3 bases; nucleotides outside the gene matches: 4. CDR1 SGHRS and CDR2 YFSETQ come from the germline V gene. This CDR3 is CASSSSGSYEQYF. The CDR3 DNA sequence: TGCGCCAGCTCCTCTAGCGGGAGCTACGAGCAGTACTTC. Together with reference TRBV5-1 and TRBJ2-7, the CDR3 gives the full variable domain: KAGVTQTPRYLIKTRGQQVTLSCSPISGHRSVSWYQQTPGQGLQFLFEYFSETQRNKGNFPGRFSGRQFSNSRSEMNVSTLELGDSALYLCASSSSGSYEQYFGPGTRLTVT.

This clonotype has more than one count but fewer than ten. A read error may explain this, as a much larger clone is one base away. The rearrangement links TRBV4-3 to TRBJ2-4; the match to TRBD2 covers 8 bases. This CDR3 is built from 15 residues. Germline CDR1 and CDR2: LGHNA and YSLEER. CDR3 protein: CASSQDGLAKNMQYF. CDR3 coding DNA: TGCGCCAGCAGCCAAGATGGACTAGCCAAAAACATGCAGTACTTC.

The genes are TRBV29-1 and TRBJ1-2, with D uncertain. The germline V gene encodes CDR1 SQVTM and CDR2 ANQGSEA. CDR3 length: 13 residues. V was pared by 2 bases and J by 2 bases, with 9 bases between. The CDR3 sequence is CSVEQSPNYGYTF. In DNA form, the CDR3 reads TGCAGCGTTGAACAATCGCCCAACTATGGCTACACCTTC.

This rearrangement joins TRBV5-4 to TRBJ2-5; 10 nucleotides line up with TRBD1. Germline CDR1 is SGHNT and CDR2 is YYREEE (reference sequence). The junction had 7 bases not matched to a gene; V was cut back by 0 bases and J by 5 bases. The CDR3 is 16 residues long. As DNA, the CDR3 is TGTGCCAGCAGCTTGGCCGCCGGGACAGGGGACGAGACCCAGTACTTC. Translated: CASSLAAGTGDETQYF.

This chain joins TRBV28 and TRBJ2-5, with a tentative D call TRBD2 (5 bases). This CDR3 has 15 residues. Germline V gene sequence: CDR1 MDHEN, CDR2 SYDVKM. The V and J ends lost 6 bases and 2 bases respectively, with 16 bases between them. The DNA for the CDR3 is TGTGCCAGCAGCCCTACCCTGGGCGGGCAAGAGACCCAGTACTTC. Protein: CASSPTLGGQETQYF.

This clonotype has just a few counts. Germline is not matched at one junction end, which may reflect a read error. The genes are TRBV6-1 and TRBJ2-7; 9 nucleotides line up with TRBD1. This CDR3 region has 13 residues. Germline V gene sequence: CDR1 MNHNS, CDR2 SASEGT. CDR3 sequence: CASREEDRGEQYF. The CDR3 nucleotides read TGTGCCAGCAGGGAAGAGGACAGGGGCGAGCAGTACTTC.

This clonotype was observed a handful of times. The CDR3 DNA reads as TGTGCCACCAGCAAAGGGGGCAACCAAGAGACCCAGTACTTC. This sequence encodes CATSKGGNQETQYF. The chain combines TRBV15 with TRBJ2-5; 7 bases map to TRBD1. The germline gives CDR1 LNHNV, CDR2 YYDKDF (reference sequence). The CDR3 loop spans 14 amino acids. The trim removed 4 bases at V and 0 bases at J, leaving 2 bases unmatched. The variable domain in full, with the rest retrieved from reference TRBV15 and TRBJ2-5, is DAMVIQNPRYQVTQFGKPVTLSCSQTLNHNVMYWYQQKSSQAPKLLFHYYDKDFNNEADTPDNFQSRRPNTSFCFLDIRSPGLGDTAMYLCATSKGGNQETQYFGPGTRLLVL.

This clonotype was seen a handful of times. The chain employs TRBV20-1 and TRBJ2-3; 10 bases match TRBD2. Germline assignment: CDR1 DFQATT and CDR2 SNEGSKA (reference sequence). The CDR3 has 16 residues. V shed 2 bases and J 1 base; nucleotides not matched to a gene: 6. CDR3 coding DNA: TGCAGTGCTAGATTGATAGCGGGGGGCCGCACAGATACGCAGTATTTT. Its translation is CSARLIAGGRTDTQYF.